This T cell receptor beta chain was obtained from a study of blood T cell repertoires in COVID-19. About the research overall: Sources were T cells, B-cell-depleted T cells, or PBMCs; the material itself was cDNA or gDNA.

The CDR3 contains 16 residues. With 4 bases clipped from V and 9 bases from J, the junction kept 9 bases outside the gene matches. Germline V gene lookup returns CDR1 SGHRS and CDR2 YFSETQ. Authors' methods: Amplification of reference gene primers was used by the study to estimate nucleated cell counts. Method: immunoSEQ multiplex PCR; TCRdb's copy keeps in-frame clones and lacks some. V and J calls and clone size come straight from that table; D and trimming were deduced from the DNA. The sample shows about 48,000 clones, more than 75% of them seen only once. Seattle patients were enrolled while actively infected and followed longitudinally.

Material for sequencing was peripheral blood. The chain couples TRBV5-1 to TRBJ2-1; 14 nucleotides agree with TRBD2. This sequence was found in a woman of 80 years or more with COVID-19, enrolled during active disease. CDR3 nucleotide sequence: TGCGCCAGCAGCCCAGGACTAGCGGGAGGCCCTAGTGAGCAGTTCTTC. It is translated as CASSPGLAGGPSEQFF. Looking up the rest from reference TRBV5-1 and TRBJ2-1 gives the full variable domain: KAGVTQTPRYLIKTRGQQVTLSCSPISGHRSVSWYQQTPGQGLQFLFEYFSETQRNKGNFPGRFSGRQFSNSRSEMNVSTLELGDSALYLCASSPGLAGGPSEQFFGPGTRLTVL.